This T cell receptor beta chain emerged from a study of siplizumab effects on memory and regulatory T cells. The study, taken as a whole, reports: In siplizumab conditions, mappable alloreactive CD4+ clones averaged approximately 75% Treg-derived, against 26.9% in controls. Naive T cells looked more diverse than memory cells, and they looked like major contributors to the alloresponse.

Using immunoSEQ multiplex PCR, the repertoire was profiled, and TCRdb retains in-frame clones only, with some absent. The repertoire holds fewer than 85,000 clones, with around 93% as singletons. This CDR3 has 15 amino acids. In germline, CDR1 is SGHAT, CDR2 FQDESV (reference sequence). Trimming removed 0 bases at V and 3 bases at J, with 11 bases between. As concerns this clone: Its antigen is not known.

The chain has TRBV11-1 and TRBJ1-1; a possible D gene is TRBD1 (5 bases). Sequenced input: CD8+ T cells sorted from blood. The source of this sequence is a human donor in good health. The CDR3 loop is CASSLAQGGYTEAFF. In DNA, the CDR3 is TGTGCCAGCAGCTTAGCGCAGGGAGGGTACACTGAAGCTTTCTTT.